This TCR beta chain was found in a study of metastatic and nonmetastatic thyroid tumors. Across the study: The comparison covered peripheral blood and tumor or nodule tissue in malignant and benign thyroid patients.

On this clone itself: What it binds is not known.

V lost 6 bases to trimming and J lost 5 bases; unmatched junction nucleotides: 14. This CDR3 is built from 18 residues. Study-wide results and caveats: Benign nodules reportedly had significantly lower TCR beta diversity than malignant thyroid tumors in blood and tumor.

In the original analysis: The distant-metastasis classifier for papillary thyroid cancer was built from CDR3 differences across clinicopathological groups. TCRdb reanalyzed the PCR reads via MiXCR. TCRdb's processing, not the study's, gives the V and J calls here. Seen here are 7,300 or so clones, over 30% observed once, and the top ten hold 30% to 40%. Ahead of thyroid surgery, no patient had received treatment of any kind. The rearrangement joins TRBV12-3 or TRBV12-4 to TRBJ2-5; 14 positions agree with TRBD2. The TCR comes from a female donor with papillary thyroid cancer or a benign thyroid nodule (not recorded which). Some clones in this sample may be carry-over from other donors' samples. The sample taken for sequencing was adjacent normal tissue. The CDR3 sequence is CASRPGLAGDTQGETQYF. The CDR3 region has the DNA TGTGCCAGCAGACCGGGACTAGCGGGAGACACCCAAGGGGAGACCCAGTACTTC.